The rows below give T cell receptor beta chains drawn from one sample of a study of blood T cell repertoires in COVID-19. Here immunoSEQ multiplex PCR was the method, and the copy in TCRdb shows in-frame clones only, minus some. This sample has 150,000 to 180,000 clones, with 70% to 85% found just once. Sequenced material: peripheral blood. These receptors were obtained from a man aged 60 to 75 with COVID-19, enrolled during active disease. Both conserved end residues are part of each CDR3. Fields, in order: D gene, V gene, J gene, clone size, CDR3 protein, CDR3 DNA. D genes are given only for firm matches. Expanded clones get a size class; other rows say once, few or many, or leave the size out.

.	TRBV11-3	TRBJ1-1	.	CASSREQELSTEAFF	TGTGCCAGCAGCAGGGAACAGGAGTTGAGCACTGAAGCTTTCTTT
.	TRBV7-2	TRBJ1-5	.	CASSSTRRGSNQPQHF	TGTGCCAGCAGCTCCACCCGACGGGGGAGCAATCAGCCCCAGCATTTT
.	TRBV12-3/TRBV12-4	TRBJ2-1	few	CASTGVRFGEQFF	.
TRBD1	TRBV30	TRBJ2-7	.	CAWDRGGQSYEQYF	TGTGCCTGGGACAGGGGGGGCCAATCCTACGAGCAGTACTTC
.	TRBV6-6	TRBJ1-2	.	CASRDPGHTNYGYTF	TGTGCCAGCAGAGACCCAGGACACACTAACTATGGCTACACCTTC
.	TRBV5-4	TRBJ1-1	.	CASSLVASGTRGAFF	TGTGCCAGCAGCTTGGTGGCATCGGGGACCCGGGGGGCTTTCTTT
TRBD1	TRBV6-2/TRBV6-3	TRBJ2-7	.	CASSDRTGSYEQYF	TGTGCCAGCAGTGATAGGACAGGGTCCTACGAGCAGTACTTC
.	TRBV6-2/TRBV6-3	TRBJ2-7	.	CASSILGSGGHEQYF	TGTGCCAGCAGTATACTGGGGTCAGGCGGGCACGAGCAGTACTTC
.	TRBV27	TRBJ1-1	.	CASSLFRQGNTEAFF	TGTGCCAGCAGTTTATTTAGACAAGGGAACACTGAAGCTTTCTTT
TRBD2	TRBV6-5	TRBJ2-3	.	CASSLAGDSDTQYF	TGTGCCAGCAGTCTAGCGGGGGACTCAGATACGCAGTATTTT